The clone carrying this TCR beta chain was seen only a few times. The data derive from a study of identical twins. Unique molecular identifiers were present on the cDNA, and a universal primer site came from template switching. TCRdb itself ran the 5' RACE reads through MiXCR, one entry per CDR3 protein. Of 1.5 million to 2 million distinct CDR3 sequences in the sample, less than 40% are singletons; the top ten hold about 0.3%. The CDR3 totals 18 residues. V was clipped by 1 base and J by 4 bases; unmatched bases: 9. From germline, CDR1 is SGHTA and CDR2 FQGNSA. The TCR originated in a newborn girl in good health. The specimen was cord blood. The V and J genes are TRBV7-2 and TRBJ2-1; TRBD2 matches at 11 bases. The CDR3 reads CASSLGWTSGLAYNEQFF. Here the CDR3 DNA reads TGTGCCAGCAGCTTAGGATGGACTAGCGGGTTGGCTTACAATGAGCAGTTCTTC.